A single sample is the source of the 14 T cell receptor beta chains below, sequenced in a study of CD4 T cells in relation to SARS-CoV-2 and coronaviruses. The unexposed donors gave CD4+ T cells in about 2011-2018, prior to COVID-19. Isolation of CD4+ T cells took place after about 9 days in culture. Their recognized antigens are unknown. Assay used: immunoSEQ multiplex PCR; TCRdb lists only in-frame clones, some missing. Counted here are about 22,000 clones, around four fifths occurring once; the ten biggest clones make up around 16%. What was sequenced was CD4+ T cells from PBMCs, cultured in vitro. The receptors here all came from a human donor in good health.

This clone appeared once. In nucleotides, the CDR3 is TGTGCCAGCAGTAGGGACAGGGGCACTGAAGCTTTCTTT. This gives the protein CASSRDRGTEAFF. The chain is built from TRBV2 and TRBJ1-1; 10 nucleotides line up with TRBD1. From germline, CDR1 is SNHLY and CDR2 FYNNEI. The CDR3 has 13 residues. V lost 5 bases, J lost 4 bases, and 1 base stayed unmatched.

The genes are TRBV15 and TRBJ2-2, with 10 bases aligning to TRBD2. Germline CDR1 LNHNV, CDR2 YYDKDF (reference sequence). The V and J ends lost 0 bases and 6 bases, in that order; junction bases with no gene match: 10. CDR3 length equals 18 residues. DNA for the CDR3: TGTGCCACCAGCAGAGATTTGGGGGGGCTAGCGGGAGCCGGGGAGCTGTTTTTT. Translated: CATSRDLGGLAGAGELFF. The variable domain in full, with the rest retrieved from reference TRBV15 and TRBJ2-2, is DAMVIQNPRYQVTQFGKPVTLSCSQTLNHNVMYWYQQKSSQAPKLLFHYYDKDFNNEADTPDNFQSRRPNTSFCFLDIRSPGLGDTAMYLCATSRDLGGLAGAGELFFGEGSRLTVL.

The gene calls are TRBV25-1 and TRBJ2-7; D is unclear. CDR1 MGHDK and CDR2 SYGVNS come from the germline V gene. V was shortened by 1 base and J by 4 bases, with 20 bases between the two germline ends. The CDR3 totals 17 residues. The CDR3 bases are TGTGCCAGCAGTGAATTGAAGTTTGGCCTAAGCGAATACGAGCAGTACTTC. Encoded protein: CASSELKFGLSEYEQYF.

The chain's CDR3 is CASSADRGSPLHF. The CDR3 nucleotides read TGTGCCAGCAGTGCGGACAGGGGTTCACCCCTCCACTTT. The chain uses TRBV2 and TRBJ1-6; 9 bases map to TRBD1. The junction had 1 base not matched to a gene; V was cut back by 4 bases and J by 9 bases. Germline V gene sequence: CDR1 SNHLY, CDR2 FYNNEI. This CDR3 is 13 amino acids long.

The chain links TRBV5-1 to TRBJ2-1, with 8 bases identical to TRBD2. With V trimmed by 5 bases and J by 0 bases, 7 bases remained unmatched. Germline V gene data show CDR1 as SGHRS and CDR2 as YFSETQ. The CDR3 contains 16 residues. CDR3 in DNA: TGCGCCAGCAGTCAGTGGCTAGCGGGCTCCTACAATGAGCAGTTCTTC. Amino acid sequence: CASSQWLAGSYNEQFF.

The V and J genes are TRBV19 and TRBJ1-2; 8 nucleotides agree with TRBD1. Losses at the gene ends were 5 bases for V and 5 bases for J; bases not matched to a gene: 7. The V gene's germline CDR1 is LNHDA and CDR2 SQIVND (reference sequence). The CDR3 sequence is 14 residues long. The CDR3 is CASSPGQGSYGYTF. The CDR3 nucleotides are TGTGCCAGTAGTCCTGGACAGGGAAGTTATGGCTACACCTTC.

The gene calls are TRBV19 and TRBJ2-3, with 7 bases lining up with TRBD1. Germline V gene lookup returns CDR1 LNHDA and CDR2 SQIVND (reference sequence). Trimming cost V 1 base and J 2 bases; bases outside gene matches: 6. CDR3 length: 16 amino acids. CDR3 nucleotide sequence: TGTGCCAGTAGTATAGGAGTAGGGACAGACACAGATACGCAGTATTTT. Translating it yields CASSIGVGTDTDTQYF. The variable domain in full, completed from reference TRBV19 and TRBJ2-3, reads DGGITQSPKYLFRKEGQNVTLSCEQNLNHDAMYWYRQDPGQGLRLIYYSQIVNDFQKGDIAEGYSVSREKKESFPLTVTSAQKNPTAFYLCASSIGVGTDTDTQYFGPGTRLTVL.

The CDR3 nucleotides are TGTGCCTGGAGTGTTAAAGGGGACTTCTACGAGCAGTACTTC. It codes for CAWSVKGDFYEQYF. This chain uses TRBV30 with TRBJ2-7, with D possibly being TRBD2 (6 bases). Looked up from germline, CDR1 is GTSNPN and CDR2 is SVGIG (reference sequence). The CDR3 has 14 residues. Trimming stripped 0 bases from V and 3 bases from J, with 12 bases between. The complete variable domain, with remaining parts taken from reference TRBV30 and TRBJ2-7, reads SQTIHQWPATLVQPVGSPLSLECTVEGTSNPNLYWYRQAAGRGLQLLFYSVGIGQISSEVPQNLSASRPQDRQFILSSKKLLLSDSGFYLCAWSVKGDFYEQYFGPGTRLTVT.

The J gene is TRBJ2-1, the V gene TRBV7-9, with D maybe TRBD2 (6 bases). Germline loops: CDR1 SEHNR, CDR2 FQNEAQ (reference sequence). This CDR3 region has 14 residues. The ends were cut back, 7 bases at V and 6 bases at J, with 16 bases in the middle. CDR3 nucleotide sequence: TGTGCCAGCACGGGGAGACTAGACCCCAATGAGCAGTTCTTC. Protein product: CASTGRLDPNEQFF.

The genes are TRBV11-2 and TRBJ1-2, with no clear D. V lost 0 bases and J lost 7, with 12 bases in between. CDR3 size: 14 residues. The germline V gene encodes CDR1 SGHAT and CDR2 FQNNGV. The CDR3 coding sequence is TGTGCCAGCAGCTTAGACGTCTTTGGGTCTGGCTACACCTTC. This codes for CASSLDVFGSGYTF.

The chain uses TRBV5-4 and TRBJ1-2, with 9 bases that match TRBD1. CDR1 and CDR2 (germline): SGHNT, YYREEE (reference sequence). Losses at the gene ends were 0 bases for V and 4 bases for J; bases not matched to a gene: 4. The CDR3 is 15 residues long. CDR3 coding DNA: TGTGCCAGCAGCTTGGCCGGGACAGGGAGCTATGGCTACACCTTC. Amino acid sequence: CASSLAGTGSYGYTF.

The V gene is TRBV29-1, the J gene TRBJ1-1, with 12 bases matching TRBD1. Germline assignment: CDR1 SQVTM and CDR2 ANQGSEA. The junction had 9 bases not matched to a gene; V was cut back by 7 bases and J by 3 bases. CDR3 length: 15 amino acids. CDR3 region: CSARDRGQRDTEAFF. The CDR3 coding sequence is TGCAGCGCGCGGGACAGGGGGCAGAGAGACACTGAAGCTTTCTTT.

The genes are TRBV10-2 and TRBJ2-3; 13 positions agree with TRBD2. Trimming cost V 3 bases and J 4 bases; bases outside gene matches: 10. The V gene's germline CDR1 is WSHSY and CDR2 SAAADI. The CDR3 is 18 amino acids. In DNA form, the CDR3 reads TGCGCCAGCAGTGATGGGCGACTAGCGGGAGGTGTGGCAGATACGCAGTATTTT. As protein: CASSDGRLAGGVADTQYF.

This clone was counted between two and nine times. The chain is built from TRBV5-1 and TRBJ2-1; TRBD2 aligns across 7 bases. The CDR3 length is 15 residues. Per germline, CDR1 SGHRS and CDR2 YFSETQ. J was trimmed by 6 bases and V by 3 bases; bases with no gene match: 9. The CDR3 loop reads CASSWGLGGGNEQFF. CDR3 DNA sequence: TGCGCCAGCAGCTGGGGATTGGGGGGGGGCAATGAGCAGTTCTTC. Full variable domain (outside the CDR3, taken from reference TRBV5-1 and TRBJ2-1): KAGVTQTPRYLIKTRGQQVTLSCSPISGHRSVSWYQQTPGQGLQFLFEYFSETQRNKGNFPGRFSGRQFSNSRSEMNVSTLELGDSALYLCASSWGLGGGNEQFFGPGTRLTVL.